This T cell receptor (beta chain) was sequenced during a study of shared clonotypes between healthy human individuals. A remark on this clone: The limits of the CDR3 on the DNA are not certain, so only TCRdb's listed CDR3 is given.

A total of 16 residues make up the CDR3, ends included. Germline V lookup: CDR1 MDHEN, CDR2 SYDVKM. Sequencing used immunoSEQ multiplex PCR; TCRdb keeps in-frame clones, though not all of them. The sample includes 640,000 or so clones, about 78% of them seen just once. This clonotype was obtained from a woman in her twenties or thirties in good health. The chain has TRBV28 and TRBJ1-2; the table's TRBD1 call for D was not verified on the DNA. Specimen: memory CD4+ T cells sorted from blood. Subset denoted: CD45RA-negative fraction. The CDR3 reads CASSSGQGQDNYGYTF.